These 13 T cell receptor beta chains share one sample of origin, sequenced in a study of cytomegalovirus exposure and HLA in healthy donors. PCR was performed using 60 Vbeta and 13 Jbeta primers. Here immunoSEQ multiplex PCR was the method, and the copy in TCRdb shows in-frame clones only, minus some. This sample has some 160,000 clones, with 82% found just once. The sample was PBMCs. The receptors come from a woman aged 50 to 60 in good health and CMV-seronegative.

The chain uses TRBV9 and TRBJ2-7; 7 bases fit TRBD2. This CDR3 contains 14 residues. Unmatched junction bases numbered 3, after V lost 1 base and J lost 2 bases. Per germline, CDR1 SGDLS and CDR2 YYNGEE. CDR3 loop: CASSVSLAAYEQYF. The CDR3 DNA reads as TGTGCCAGCAGCGTATCGCTAGCGGCCTACGAGCAGTACTTC. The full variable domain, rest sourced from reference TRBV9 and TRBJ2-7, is DSGVTQTPKHLITATGQRVTLRCSPRSGDLSVYWYQQSLDQGLQFLIQYYNGEERAKGNILERFSAQQFPDLHSELNLSSLELGDSALYFCASSVSLAAYEQYFGPGTRLTVT.

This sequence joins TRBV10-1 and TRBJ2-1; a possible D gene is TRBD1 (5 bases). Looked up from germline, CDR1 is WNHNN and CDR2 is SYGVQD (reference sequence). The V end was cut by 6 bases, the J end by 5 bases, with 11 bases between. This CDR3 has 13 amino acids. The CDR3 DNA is TGCGCCAGCAGGGGGCCAAGCGACAATGAGCAGTTCTTC. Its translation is CASRGPSDNEQFF.

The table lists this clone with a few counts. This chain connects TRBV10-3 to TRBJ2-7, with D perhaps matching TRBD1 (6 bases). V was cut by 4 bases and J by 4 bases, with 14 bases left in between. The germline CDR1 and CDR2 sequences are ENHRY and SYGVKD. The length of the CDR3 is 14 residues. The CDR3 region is CAISVSGQTYEQYF. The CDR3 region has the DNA TGTGCCATCAGTGTCAGCGGACAGACGTACGAGCAGTACTTC.

In DNA, the CDR3 is TGCGCCAGCAGCCAAGAGGTTTTAGCTTGGGAGACCCAGTACTTC. Translation: CASSQEVLAWETQYF. This chain connects TRBV4-3 to TRBJ2-5; no clear D. There are 15 residues in the CDR3. V lost 0 bases, J lost 5 bases, and 13 bases lay in between. The germline CDR1 and CDR2 sequences are LGHNA and YSLEER.

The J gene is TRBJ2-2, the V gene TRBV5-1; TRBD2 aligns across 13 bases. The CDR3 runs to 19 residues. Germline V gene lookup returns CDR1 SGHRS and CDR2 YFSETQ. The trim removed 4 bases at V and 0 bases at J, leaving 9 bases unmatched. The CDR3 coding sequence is TGCGCCAGCAGCCCAGGACTAGCGGGAGACCTCGCGAACACCGGGGAGCTGTTTTTT. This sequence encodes CASSPGLAGDLANTGELFF.

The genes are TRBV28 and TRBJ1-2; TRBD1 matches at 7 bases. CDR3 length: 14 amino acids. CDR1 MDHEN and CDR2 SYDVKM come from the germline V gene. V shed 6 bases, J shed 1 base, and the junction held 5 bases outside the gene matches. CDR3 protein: CASRTGSFNYGYTF. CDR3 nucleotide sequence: TGTGCCAGCAGGACAGGGTCCTTTAACTATGGCTACACCTTC.

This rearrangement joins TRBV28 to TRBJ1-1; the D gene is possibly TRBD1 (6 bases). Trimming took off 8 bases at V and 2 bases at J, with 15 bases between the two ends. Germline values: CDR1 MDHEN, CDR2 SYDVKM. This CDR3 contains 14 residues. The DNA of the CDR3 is TGTGCCAGCGGCCAAATACAGGGAAACACTGAAGCTTTCTTT. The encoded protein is CASGQIQGNTEAFF.

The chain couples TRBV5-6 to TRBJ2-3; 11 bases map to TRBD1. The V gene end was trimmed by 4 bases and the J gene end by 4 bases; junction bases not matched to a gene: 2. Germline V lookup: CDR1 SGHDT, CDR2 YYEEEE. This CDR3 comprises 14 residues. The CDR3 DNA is TGTGCCAGCAGCGGACAGGGGGCCCCAGATACGCAGTATTTT. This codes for CASSGQGAPDTQYF.

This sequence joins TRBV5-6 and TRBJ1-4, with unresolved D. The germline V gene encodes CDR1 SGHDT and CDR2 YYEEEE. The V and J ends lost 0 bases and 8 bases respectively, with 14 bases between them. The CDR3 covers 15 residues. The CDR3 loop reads CASSLELAAHEKLFF. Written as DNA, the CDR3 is TGTGCCAGCAGCTTGGAGCTAGCTGCTCACGAAAAACTGTTTTTT. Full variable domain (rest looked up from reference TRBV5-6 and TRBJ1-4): DAGVTQSPTHLIKTRGQQVTLRCSPKSGHDTVSWYQQALGQGPQFIFQYYEEEERQRGNFPDRFSGHQFPNYSSELNVNALLLGDSALYLCASSLELAAHEKLFFGSGTQLSVL.

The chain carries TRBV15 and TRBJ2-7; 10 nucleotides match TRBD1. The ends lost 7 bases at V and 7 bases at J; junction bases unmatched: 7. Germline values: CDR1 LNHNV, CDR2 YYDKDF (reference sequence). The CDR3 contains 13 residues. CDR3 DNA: TGTGCCACCAACCGGGACAGGGGCCGTGAGCAGTACTTC. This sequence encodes CATNRDRGREQYF.

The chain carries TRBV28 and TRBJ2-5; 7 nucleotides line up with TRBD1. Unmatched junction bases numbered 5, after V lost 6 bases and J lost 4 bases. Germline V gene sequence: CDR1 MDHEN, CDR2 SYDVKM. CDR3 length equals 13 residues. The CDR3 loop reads CASRRQGSETQYF. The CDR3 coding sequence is TGTGCCAGCAGGAGACAGGGATCAGAGACCCAGTACTTC.

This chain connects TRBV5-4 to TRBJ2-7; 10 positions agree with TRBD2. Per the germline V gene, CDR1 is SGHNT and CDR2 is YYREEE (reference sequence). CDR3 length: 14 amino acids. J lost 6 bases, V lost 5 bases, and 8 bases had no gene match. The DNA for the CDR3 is TGTGCCAGCAGAGCCGGGACTAGCGATTCCGAGCAGTACTTC. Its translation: CASRAGTSDSEQYF.

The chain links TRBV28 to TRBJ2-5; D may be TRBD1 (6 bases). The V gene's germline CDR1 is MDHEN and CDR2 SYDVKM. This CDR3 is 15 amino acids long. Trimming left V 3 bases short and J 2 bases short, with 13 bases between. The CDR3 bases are TGTGCCAGCAGTTTGAGTTCGAGGGGGCAAGAGACCCAGTACTTC. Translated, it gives CASSLSSRGQETQYF. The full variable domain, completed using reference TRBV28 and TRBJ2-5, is DVKVTQSSRYLVKRTGEKVFLECVQDMDHENMFWYRQDPGLGLRLIYFSYDVKMKEKGDIPEGYSVSREKKERFSLILESASTNQTSMYLCASSLSSRGQETQYFGPGTRLLVL.